The T cell receptor beta chain described here comes from a study of blood T cell repertoires in COVID-19. Original data processing: From reference gene primer amplification, estimates of nucleated cell counts were derived. Assay used: immunoSEQ multiplex PCR; TCRdb lists only in-frame clones, some missing. From that table come the V and J calls and clone size; the DNA was used to work out D and trimming. The top ten hold 18% of the sample, which has about 130,000 clones, 83% seen once. Germline CDR1 SNHLY, CDR2 FYNNEI. V dropped 3 bases and J dropped 6; count of bases not matched to a gene: 7. The CDR3 is 17 residues long. Cohorts were determined from participant-reported clinical history. Each recovered donor of Cohort 3 presented with two negative PCRs, clearance, or symptom resolution.

The source material was PBMCs or T cells enriched from blood (not recorded which). The chain is built from TRBV2 and TRBJ2-2; 13 bases agree with TRBD2. This clonotype originated in a man aged 25-45 years who had recovered from COVID-19. CDR3 protein: CASSDRTSGSMAGELFF. CDR3 bases: TGTGCCAGCAGTGACCGGACTAGCGGGAGTATGGCCGGGGAGCTGTTTTTT.